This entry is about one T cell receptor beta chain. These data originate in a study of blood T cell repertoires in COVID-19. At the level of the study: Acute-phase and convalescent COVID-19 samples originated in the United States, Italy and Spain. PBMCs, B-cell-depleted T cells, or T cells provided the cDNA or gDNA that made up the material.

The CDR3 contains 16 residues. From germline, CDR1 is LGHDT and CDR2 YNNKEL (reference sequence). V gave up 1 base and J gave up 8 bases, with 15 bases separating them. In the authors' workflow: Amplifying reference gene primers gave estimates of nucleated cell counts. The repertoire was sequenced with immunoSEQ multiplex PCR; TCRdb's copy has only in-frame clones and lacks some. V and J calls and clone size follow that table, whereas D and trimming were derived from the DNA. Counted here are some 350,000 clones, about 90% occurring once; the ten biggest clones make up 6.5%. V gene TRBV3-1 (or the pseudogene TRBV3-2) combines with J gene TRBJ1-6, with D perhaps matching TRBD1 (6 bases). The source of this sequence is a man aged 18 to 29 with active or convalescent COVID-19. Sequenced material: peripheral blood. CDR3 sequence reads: CASSQVGLGGDSPLHF. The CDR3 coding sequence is TGTGCCAGCAGCCAAGTAGGTTTAGGGGGGGATTCACCCCTCCACTTT.